The 21 T cell receptor beta chains listed next were all sequenced from one sample in a study of beta chain features in type 1 diabetes. Expressed TCRB transcripts got sequenced, as all isolated RNA was reverse transcribed. TCRdb keeps only in-frame clones here, not all; method: immunoSEQ multiplex PCR. The sample contains hundreds of thousands of clones, 6.5% to 10% of which appear only once. The sample was central memory CD4+ T cells from blood. The receptor source for this set is a woman between 18 and 30 years old in good health.

The chain has TRBV10-3 and TRBJ2-1, with 9 bases matching TRBD2. The germline CDR1 and CDR2 sequences are ENHRY and SYGVKD. V was pared by 6 bases and J by 8 bases, with 17 bases of the junction left unmatched. CDR3 length: 17 residues. This chain's CDR3 is CAISSGPGGRAGDEQFF. The CDR3 nucleotides are TGTGCCATCAGCTCAGGGCCTGGCGGGAGGGCCGGGGATGAGCAGTTCTTC.

This clone was counted between two and nine times. The J gene is TRBJ2-5, the V gene TRBV20-1; no reliable D call. The CDR3 runs 11 residues. Trimming stripped 5 bases from V and 1 base from J, with 5 bases between. CDR1 and CDR2 (germline): DFQATT, SNEGSKA (reference sequence). CDR3 DNA: TGCAGTGCTTACCGCCAAGAGACCCAGTACTTC. It encodes CSAYRQETQYF.

A few counts support this clone. This chain connects TRBV7-6 to TRBJ1-5; 8 bases map to TRBD1. V was pared by 5 bases and J by 7 bases, with 10 bases of the junction left unmatched. Germline V gene lookup returns CDR1 SGHVS and CDR2 FNYEAQ. The CDR3 loop spans 15 amino acids. CDR3: CASSPDRGGSQPQHF. DNA for the CDR3: TGTGCCAGCAGCCCAGACAGGGGAGGAAGCCAGCCCCAGCATTTT.

This rearrangement joins TRBV7-9 to TRBJ1-1, with TRBD1 as a possible D gene (6 bases). From germline, CDR1 is SEHNR and CDR2 FQNEAQ (reference sequence). Trimming removed 3 bases from V and 1 base from J, with 12 bases in between. This CDR3 has 15 residues. In nucleotides, the CDR3 is TGTGCCAGCAGCTTGTCGGACAGTGCGAACACTGAAGCTTTCTTT. Its protein is CASSLSDSANTEAFF.

This clone was detected only a few times. CDR3: CASSPRLAGVLNEQFF. The CDR3 DNA sequence: TGTGCCAGCAGTCCAAGACTAGCGGGAGTTCTCAATGAGCAGTTCTTC. The chain has TRBV28 and TRBJ2-1; 12 bases line up with TRBD2. The CDR3 contains 16 residues. V lost 5 bases, J lost 6 bases, and 8 bases stayed unmatched. Per the germline V gene, CDR1 is MDHEN and CDR2 is SYDVKM. The whole variable domain, filled in from reference TRBV28 and TRBJ2-1, reads DVKVTQSSRYLVKRTGEKVFLECVQDMDHENMFWYRQDPGLGLRLIYFSYDVKMKEKGDIPEGYSVSREKKERFSLILESASTNQTSMYLCASSPRLAGVLNEQFFGPGTRLTVL.

In this sample, this clone turned up a few times. The chain recombines TRBV6-5 with TRBJ2-1; TRBD2 aligns across 7 bases. V trimming: 2 bases; J trimming: 9 bases; junction bases outside the gene matches: 7. The CDR3 is 14 amino acids. The germline V gene has CDR1 MNHEY and CDR2 SVGAGI. In DNA form, the CDR3 reads TGTGCCAGCAGTTACCAGGACGGGGAGGGTGAGCAGTTCTTC. Protein sequence: CASSYQDGEGEQFF.

V and J are TRBV7-2 and TRBJ2-3; D unclear. Trimming took 4 bases from V and 2 from J, leaving 7 bases between them. Germline lookup yields CDR1 SGHTA and CDR2 FQGNSA. The CDR3 is 13 residues long. CDR3 region: CASSSLLTDTQYF. CDR3 nucleotides: TGTGCCAGCAGCTCCCTGCTCACAGATACGCAGTATTTT.

The V and J genes are TRBV9 and TRBJ2-6; 7 bases match TRBD1. CDR1 is SGDLS and CDR2 is YYNGEE in the germline V gene. There are 16 residues in the CDR3. Trimming removed 0 bases from V and 2 bases from J; junction bases left unmatched: 2. The CDR3 nucleotides read TGTGCCAGCAGCGTAGTGACAGGGACTGGGGCCAACGTCCTGACTTTC. As protein: CASSVVTGTGANVLTF.

CDR3 nucleotides: TGTGCCAGCAGCCGCAACAGGGATAACACTGAAGCTTTCTTT. Protein sequence: CASSRNRDNTEAFF. The chain links TRBV7-6 to TRBJ1-1, with D maybe TRBD1 (6 bases). Germline CDR1 and CDR2: SGHVS and FNYEAQ. The CDR3 is 14 residues long. Trimming took 5 bases from V and 2 from J, leaving 12 bases between them.

This clone was seen ten or more times. The chain uses TRBV5-1 and TRBJ1-3; D might be TRBD1 (5 bases). Germline CDR1 and CDR2: SGHRS and YFSETQ. Trimming took 4 bases from V and 0 from J, leaving 11 bases between them. The CDR3 is made up of 15 amino acids. CDR3 coding DNA: TGCGCCAGCAGCGTTCAGGGTGACTCTGGAAACACCATATATTTT. Its protein product is CASSVQGDSGNTIYF.

In its sample, this clone was seen a few times. The chain uses TRBV7-9 and TRBJ2-1; 10 bases are shared with TRBD2. Unmatched junction bases numbered 6, after V lost 6 bases and J lost 4 bases. CDR1 is SEHNR, CDR2 FQNEAQ, per germline (reference sequence). This CDR3 is built from 15 residues. The CDR3: CASSYTSGVYNEQFF. Written as DNA, the CDR3 is TGTGCCAGCAGTTACACTAGCGGGGTTTACAATGAGCAGTTCTTC.

The rearrangement uses TRBV7-2 and TRBJ1-2, with 7 nucleotides matching TRBD1. The germline V gene encodes CDR1 SGHTA and CDR2 FQGNSA. This CDR3 is 13 amino acids long. With 6 bases clipped from V and 8 bases from J, the junction kept 9 bases outside the gene matches. The CDR3 loop is CASRPQTGKGYTF. In DNA, the CDR3 is TGTGCCAGCAGGCCTCAGACAGGGAAAGGCTACACCTTC.

This chain uses TRBV29-1 with TRBJ2-7; D possibly corresponds to TRBD1 (6 bases). V lost 7 bases and J lost 7, with 23 bases in between. Germline V gene sequence: CDR1 SQVTM, CDR2 ANQGSEA. The CDR3 is 14 residues long. The CDR3 sequence is CSARVTGSSGEQYF. CDR3 DNA sequence: TGCAGCGCCCGTGTGACAGGCAGCTCGGGAGAGCAGTACTTC.

This clone was seen many times. V is TRBV7-8 and J is TRBJ2-1; D perhaps matches TRBD1 (6 bases). V lost 0 bases and J 4 bases, leaving 10 bases between the germline ends. Germline loops: CDR1 SGHVS, CDR2 FQNEAQ. This CDR3 is built from 15 residues. The CDR3: CASSLALGQYNEQFF. CDR3 DNA: TGTGCCAGCAGCTTAGCTCTCGGACAGTACAATGAGCAGTTCTTC.

This clone was counted at least ten times. This rearrangement joins TRBV7-3 to TRBJ2-3; 11 positions agree with TRBD2. The CDR3 has 16 residues. With 4 bases clipped from V and 4 bases from J, the junction kept 7 bases outside the gene matches. Germline CDR1 reads SGHTA; CDR2 reads FQGTGA. The CDR3 coding sequence is TGTGCCAGCAGCTCGGGGACTAGCGGATTTGCAGATACGCAGTATTTT. This translates into CASSSGTSGFADTQYF. Full variable domain (remainder filled in from reference TRBV7-3 and TRBJ2-3): GAGVSQTPSNKVTEKGKYVELRCDPISGHTALYWYRQSLGQGPEFLIYFQGTGAADDSGLPNDRFFAVRPEGSVSTLKIQRTERGDSAVYLCASSSGTSGFADTQYFGPGTRLTVL.

This clone was seen only a few times. A much larger clone lies one base from this, so it may be a read error. The V gene is TRBV6-5, the J gene TRBJ2-1; 10 nucleotides agree with TRBD2. The ends lost 5 bases at V and 4 bases at J; junction bases unmatched: 2. This CDR3 region has 14 residues. Germline-derived CDR1 and CDR2 are MNHEY and SVGAGI. Here the CDR3 reads CASSPGLAYNEQFF. As DNA, the CDR3 is TGTGCCAGCAGTCCGGGACTAGCGTACAATGAGCAGTTCTTC.

V and J are TRBV29-1 and TRBJ2-1; D gene uncertain. With 1 base removed from V and 5 bases from J, the gap between germline ends came to 9 bases. This CDR3 has 13 residues. CDR1 SQVTM and CDR2 ANQGSEA come from the germline V gene. The DNA for the CDR3 is TGCAGCGTTGAAGCCTACAGAAACAATGAGCAGTTCTTC. This translates into CSVEAYRNNEQFF.

A few counts support this clone. The DNA is omitted, as the CDR3 cannot be located on it reliably, and the CDR3 follows TCRdb's listing. This chain links TRBV7-2 with TRBJ2-1; whether TRBD1, the table's D call, matches the DNA was not checked. The CDR3 is 13 residues long, counting both termini. Germline loops: CDR1 SGHTA, CDR2 FQGNSA. CDR3 loop: CASSLVGSGSSVF.

This clone was seen a few times. The genes are TRBV10-3 and TRBJ2-3, with TRBD1 as a possible D gene (5 bases). In germline, CDR1 is ENHRY, CDR2 SYGVKD. The CDR3 has 15 amino acids. With 8 bases removed from V and 3 bases from J, the gap between germline ends came to 18 bases. The CDR3 here is CAIQAEERQTDTQYF. As DNA, the CDR3 is TGTGCCATCCAGGCAGAAGAGAGACAGACAGATACGCAGTATTTT.

This clone occurred a few times. V gene TRBV7-8 combines with J gene TRBJ2-5; 7 bases are a match to TRBD2. There are 13 residues in the CDR3. Per the germline V gene, CDR1 is SGHVS and CDR2 is FQNEAQ. Trimming at V came to 8 bases and at J to 2 bases, leaving 5 bases not matched to a gene. The CDR3 sequence is CASGRGVQETQYF. Here the CDR3 DNA reads TGTGCCAGCGGCCGGGGGGTACAAGAGACCCAGTACTTC.

This clone was seen repeatedly, ten times or more. The chain joins TRBV12-5 to TRBJ1-5; 8 bases are a match to TRBD1. The CDR3 consists of 17 residues. The V segment lost 0 bases and the J segment 6 bases; nucleotides outside the gene matches: 10. Germline CDR1 reads LGHNT; CDR2 reads FRNRAP. The CDR3 loop reads CASGLVRGGQGGQPQHF. The CDR3 DNA reads as TGTGCTAGTGGTTTGGTACGAGGCGGACAGGGCGGTCAGCCCCAGCATTTT.